This T cell receptor (beta chain) emerged from a study of regulatory T cells in long-lasting Graves disease. At the level of the study: Treatment with antithyroid drugs for over 5 years, together with positive TSH receptor antibodies, meant persistent Graves' disease. Study-level results: With persistent disease, TRBV28, TRBJ1-2 and TRBJ2-5 were the favored segments.

TCR beta libraries were built with iRepertoire HTBI primers and Arm-PCR of CDR3 regions. TCRdb recomputed calls from the multiplex PCR reads with MiXCR, one row per CDR3 protein. The table lists a few hundred thousand distinct CDR3 sequences, roughly a quarter of them singletons. In its sample, this clonotype was seen many times. Its antigen remains unknown. The germline V gene has CDR1 MNHNS and CDR2 SASEGT. Trimming left V 3 bases short and J 0 bases short, with 15 bases between. The CDR3 has 16 residues. Time point given: persistent/refractory GD, antithyroid drugs over 5 years with positive TRAb. Extracted RNA from PBMCs served as the source of the TCR library. The patients were drawn from one endocrinology department in Xi'an, China. Staff took around 9 milliliters of peripheral blood and put it into EDTA tubes.

This TCR was recovered from a female donor with Graves disease. The chain carries TRBV6-1 and TRBJ2-7; the D is unclear. The specimen comprised peripheral blood mononuclear cells (PBMCs), sampled when the disease was refractory, from a patient treated with antithyroid drugs. The CDR3 here is CASSDLVAEISYEQYF. CDR3 DNA: TGTGCCAGCAGTGACTTGGTGGCAGAAATCTCCTACGAGCAGTACTTC.